Below are 18 T cell receptor beta chains sequenced from a single sample in a study of regulatory T cells in long-lasting Graves disease. The time point here: newly diagnosed GD, antithyroid drugs for less than 3 months. The TCR library was made from RNA extracted from PBMCs. Arm-PCR with iRepertoire HTBI primers amplified the CDR3 regions for these TCR beta libraries. TCRdb redid the calling of the multiplex PCR reads with MiXCR, one entry per CDR3 protein. The sample records approximately 230,000 distinct CDR3 sequences, about a sixth being singletons. This specimen was peripheral blood mononuclear cells (PBMCs), taken at new diagnosis, from a patient treated with antithyroid drugs. The receptors come from a female donor with Graves disease.

Many counts were recorded for this clonotype. The chain carries TRBV5-1 and TRBJ2-7; TRBD1 agrees at 11 bases. The CDR3 is made up of 15 amino acids. The germline V gene encodes CDR1 SGHRS and CDR2 YFSETQ. With V trimmed by 2 bases and J by 5 bases, 6 bases remained unmatched. The CDR3 spells CASSFRTGGRDEQYF. The CDR3 region has the DNA TGCGCCAGCAGCTTCAGGACAGGGGGCAGGGACGAGCAGTACTTC.

This clonotype appeared a few times. This rearrangement joins TRBV3-1 to TRBJ1-2, with 9 bases fitting TRBD1. The CDR3 covers 15 residues. Trimming at V came to 6 bases and at J to 4 bases, leaving 9 bases not matched to a gene. CDR1 LGHDT and CDR2 YNNKEL come from the germline V gene (reference sequence). The CDR3 spells CASRNRGRGGYGYTF. The CDR3 region has the DNA TGTGCCAGCAGAAACAGGGGGCGCGGGGGCTATGGCTACACCTTC.

This clonotype occurred a few times. This chain uses TRBV6-2 or TRBV6-3 with TRBJ2-4; 9 bases match TRBD2. The CDR3 has 18 amino acids. The V gene end was trimmed by 0 bases and the J gene end by 0 bases; junction bases not matched to a gene: 6. Germline V gene lookup returns CDR1 MNHEY and CDR2 SVGEGT. The CDR3 DNA sequence: TGTGCCAGCAGTTACTCGACAGGACTAGCGCCAGCCAAAAACATTCAGTACTTC. Amino acid sequence: CASSYSTGLAPAKNIQYF.

The chain has TRBV18 and TRBJ2-1, with D maybe TRBD1 (6 bases). Germline loops: CDR1 KGHSH, CDR2 LQKENI. Trimming cost V 2 bases and J 0 bases, with 8 bases left between them. CDR3 length: 15 amino acids. The DNA of the CDR3 is TGTGCCAGCTCACCAGAACAGGGCTCCTACAATGAGCAGTTCTTC. Translating gives CASSPEQGSYNEQFF.

This clonotype appeared many times. CDR3 bases: TGTGCCAGCAGTTACAACAGGGGGACAGATACGCAGTATTTT. Translating gives CASSYNRGTDTQYF. The gene calls are TRBV6-5 and TRBJ2-3; 8 bases line up with TRBD1. V was pared by 2 bases and J by 3 bases, with 1 base of the junction left unmatched. Germline-derived CDR1 and CDR2 are MNHEY and SVGAGI. CDR3 length: 14 amino acids.

This clonotype was counted ten times or more. This chain joins TRBV6-5 and TRBJ2-3; D might be TRBD1 (6 bases). The V gene lost 0 bases and the J gene lost 0 bases, with 13 bases spanning the gap. The CDR3 runs to 17 residues. Germline V gives CDR1 MNHEY, CDR2 SVGAGI. Written as DNA, the CDR3 is TGTGCCAGCAGTTACTCGAGGGGGTTAGCCAGCACAGATACGCAGTATTTT. Translating gives CASSYSRGLASTDTQYF.

This clonotype was detected many times. The V and J genes are TRBV6-5 and TRBJ2-7; possibly TRBD1 for D (5 bases). Trimming left V 0 bases short and J 0 bases short, with 12 bases between. CDR1 MNHEY and CDR2 SVGAGI come from the germline V gene. The CDR3 is 16 residues long. The CDR3 here is CASSYSTSDNSYEQYF. CDR3 nucleotide sequence: TGTGCCAGCAGTTACTCGACCTCGGACAACTCCTACGAGCAGTACTTC.

Ten or more counts support this clonotype. The chain employs TRBV6-1 and TRBJ1-2, with 8 nucleotides matching TRBD1. Per germline, CDR1 MNHNS and CDR2 SASEGT. Trimming removed 6 bases from V and 2 bases from J; junction bases left unmatched: 5. The CDR3 totals 14 residues. The CDR3 spells CASSEDRANYGYTF. Written as DNA, the CDR3 is TGTGCCAGCAGCGAGGACAGGGCGAACTATGGCTACACCTTC.

This clonotype showed up many times. The chain is built from TRBV2 and TRBJ2-1, with D possibly matching TRBD2 (7 bases). This CDR3 has 13 amino acids. V was clipped by 11 bases and J by 8 bases, with 19 bases between them. Germline-derived CDR1 and CDR2 are SNHLY and FYNNEI. CDR3 DNA: TGTGCCTGCAAGGGGGAGGGATGGGATGAGCAGTTCTTC. Translated: CACKGEGWDEQFF.

The sample holds many counts of this clonotype. V is TRBV12-3 or TRBV12-4 and J is TRBJ1-2; tentatively, D is TRBD1 (6 bases). The CDR3 is 12 amino acids. V lost 7 bases, J lost 8 bases, and 14 bases lay in between. CDR3 region: CASTVRGTGYTF. CDR3 nucleotides: TGTGCCAGCACCGTGAGGGGGACAGGCTACACCTTC.

This clonotype occurred many times. V gene TRBV5-4 combines with J gene TRBJ1-1; D might be TRBD1 (5 bases). The CDR3 contains 16 residues. The V gene's germline CDR1 is SGHNT and CDR2 YYREEE (reference sequence). V lost 6 bases, J lost 2 bases, and 20 bases lay in between. CDR3 coding DNA: TGTGCCAGCACCTGGCTGGGGGGGGGTCTCAACACTGAAGCTTTCTTT. It specifies CASTWLGGGLNTEAFF.

This clonotype was observed a handful of times. The rearrangement joins TRBV7-2 to TRBJ2-7; TRBD2 aligns across 16 bases. V shed 5 bases, J shed 6 bases, and the junction held 13 bases outside the gene matches. CDR3 size: 18 residues. The germline CDR1 and CDR2 sequences are SGHTA and FQGNSA. In nucleotides, the CDR3 is TGTGCCAGCAGCAAACCGGGACTAGCGGGAGGGCCCTGGGGCGAGCAGTACTTC. It specifies CASSKPGLAGGPWGEQYF.

There are many counts of this clonotype. V gene TRBV10-3 combines with J gene TRBJ1-1; D remains unclear. Looked up from germline, CDR1 is ENHRY and CDR2 is SYGVKD. Trimming removed 6 bases from V and 1 base from J, with 9 bases in between. The CDR3 extends over 13 amino acids. This CDR3 is CAIRVGGNTEAFF. As DNA, the CDR3 is TGTGCCATCAGGGTTGGCGGGAACACTGAAGCTTTCTTT.

This clonotype occurred many times. This chain joins TRBV5-1 and TRBJ2-3, with 8 positions matching TRBD1. The better agreement between TRBJ2-7 and the DNA end casts doubt on the J call. The CDR3 extends over 15 amino acids. Germline V gene lookup returns CDR1 SGHRS and CDR2 YFSETQ. CDR3 residues: CASSYGGTGPYEQYF. For the CDR3, the DNA is TGCGCCAGCAGCTACGGCGGGACAGGTCCTTACGAGCAGTACTTC.

This clonotype came up many times. The chain couples TRBV7-2 to TRBJ2-3; maybe TRBD1 (5 bases). CDR3 length: 15 residues. The germline V gene encodes CDR1 SGHTA and CDR2 FQGNSA. The V end was cut by 5 bases, the J end by 0 bases, with 12 bases between. CDR3 loop: CASSVDRISTDTQYF. In DNA form, the CDR3 reads TGTGCCAGCAGCGTCGACAGAATTAGCACAGATACGCAGTATTTT.

There are many counts of this clonotype. The V call is TRBV11-2, the J call TRBJ1-1, with D tentatively TRBD1 (5 bases). CDR3 length: 15 amino acids. Trimming pared 3 bases from V and 4 bases from J, leaving 15 bases between. Germline assignment: CDR1 SGHAT and CDR2 FQNNGV. The CDR3 protein is CASSFVGRDGTEAFF. The CDR3 region has the DNA TGTGCCAGCAGCTTTGTGGGCAGGGACGGCACTGAAGCTTTCTTT.

This clonotype showed up just a few times. The genes are TRBV6-9 and TRBJ1-6; perhaps TRBD1 as D (6 bases). The V end was cut by 3 bases, the J end by 6 bases, with 18 bases between. This CDR3 has 17 amino acids. Germline V lookup: CDR1 MNHGY, CDR2 SVAAGI. CDR3: CASSYASGRGRNSPLHF. The CDR3, as DNA: TGTGCCAGCAGTTACGCGTCCGGCAGGGGTCGTAATTCACCCCTCCACTTT.

This clonotype was observed at least ten times. This chain connects TRBV6-5 to TRBJ2-6; no clear D. The germline V gene has CDR1 MNHEY and CDR2 SVGAGI. The germline V and J ends were trimmed by 2 bases and 0 bases, with 8 bases remaining between them. This CDR3 contains 16 residues. The CDR3 DNA reads as TGTGCCAGCAGTTACATTGGGTACTCTGGGGCCAACGTCCTGACTTTC. The encoded protein is CASSYIGYSGANVLTF.